The entry below describes one T cell receptor beta chain. Using immunoSEQ multiplex PCR, the repertoire was profiled, and TCRdb retains in-frame clones only, with some absent. This table has about 240,000 clones, around four fifths appearing once. This sample stems from a study of blood T cell repertoires in COVID-19. Across the whole study: Samples representing acute and convalescent COVID-19 were sourced from the United States, Italy and Spain. PBMCs, B-cell-depleted T cells, or T cells were the source of the cDNA or gDNA that made up the material.

Deletions cut 0 bases from V and 9 bases from J, with 12 bases between. From germline, CDR1 is MNHEY and CDR2 SMNVEV (reference sequence). This CDR3 is built from 15 residues. Material: PBMCs or T cells enriched from blood (not recorded which). This TCR was sampled from a woman in her forties who had been exposed to COVID-19. The V call is TRBV27, the J call TRBJ1-6, with D possibly matching TRBD1 (5 bases). Here the CDR3 reads CASSLSSGSTSPLHF. The CDR3 DNA reads as TGTGCCAGCAGTTTATCGTCAGGGTCTACTTCACCCCTCCACTTT.